This entry concerns a single T cell receptor beta chain. Its antigen remains unidentified. The record originates from a study of CD8+ T cells in alopecia areata. Sequencing templates came from extracted RNA that was reverse transcribed into cDNA. The assay was immunoSEQ multiplex PCR, and TCRdb's table has in-frame clones only and misses some. The table has tens of thousands of clones, 45% to 60% seen once; the top ten hold 5.5% to 6.5%. Study-wide points: Mouse data revealed clearer TCR sharing than patient data did, a gap possibly tied to HLA.

Trimming took off 6 bases at V and 5 bases at J, with 14 bases between the two ends. The CDR3 extends over 13 amino acids. Germline CDR1 is MNHEY and CDR2 is SMNVEV (reference sequence). The sequence derives from a human donor with alopecia areata. Sequenced material: NKG2D-high CD8+ T cells sorted from blood. The rearrangement joins TRBV27 to TRBJ2-7; D perhaps matches TRBD2 (6 bases). CDR3: CASSPTGDDEQYF. For the CDR3, the DNA is TGTGCCAGCAGCCCAACGGGGGACGACGAGCAGTACTTC.